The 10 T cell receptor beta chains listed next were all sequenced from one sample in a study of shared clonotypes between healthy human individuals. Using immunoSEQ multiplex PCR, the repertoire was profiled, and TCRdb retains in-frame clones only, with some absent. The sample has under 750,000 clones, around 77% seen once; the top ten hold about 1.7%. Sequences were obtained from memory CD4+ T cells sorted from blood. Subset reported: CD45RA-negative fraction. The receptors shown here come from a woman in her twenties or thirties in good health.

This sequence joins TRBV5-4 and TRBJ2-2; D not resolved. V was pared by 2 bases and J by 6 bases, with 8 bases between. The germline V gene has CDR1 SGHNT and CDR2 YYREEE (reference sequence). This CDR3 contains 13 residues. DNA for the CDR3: TGTGCCAGCAGCTTTTTTGACGCCGGGGAGCTGTTTTTT. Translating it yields CASSFFDAGELFF.

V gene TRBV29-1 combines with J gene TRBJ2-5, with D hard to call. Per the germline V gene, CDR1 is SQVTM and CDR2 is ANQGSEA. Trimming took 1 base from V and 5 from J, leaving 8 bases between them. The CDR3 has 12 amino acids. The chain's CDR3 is CSVEGLGETQYF. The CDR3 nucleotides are TGCAGCGTTGAAGGTCTAGGGGAGACCCAGTACTTC.

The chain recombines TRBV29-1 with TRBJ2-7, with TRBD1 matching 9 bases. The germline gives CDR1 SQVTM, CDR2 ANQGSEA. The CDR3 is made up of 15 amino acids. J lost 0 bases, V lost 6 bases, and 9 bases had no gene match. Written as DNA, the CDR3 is TGCAGCGTAGCCCCCGGGACAGGGAGCTCCTACGAGCAGTACTTC. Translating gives CSVAPGTGSSYEQYF.

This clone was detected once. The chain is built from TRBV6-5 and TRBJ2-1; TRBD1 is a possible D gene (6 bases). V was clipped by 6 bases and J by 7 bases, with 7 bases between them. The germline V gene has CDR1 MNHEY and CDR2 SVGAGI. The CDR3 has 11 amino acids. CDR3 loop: CASRQGNEQFF. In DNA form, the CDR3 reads TGTGCCAGCAGACAGGGAAATGAGCAGTTCTTC.

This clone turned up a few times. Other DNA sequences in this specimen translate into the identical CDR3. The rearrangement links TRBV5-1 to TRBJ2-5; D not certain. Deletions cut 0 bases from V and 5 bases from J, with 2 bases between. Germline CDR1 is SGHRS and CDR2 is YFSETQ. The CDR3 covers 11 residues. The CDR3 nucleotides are TGCGCCAGCAGCTTGGAGGAGACCCAGTACTTC. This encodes CASSLEETQYF.

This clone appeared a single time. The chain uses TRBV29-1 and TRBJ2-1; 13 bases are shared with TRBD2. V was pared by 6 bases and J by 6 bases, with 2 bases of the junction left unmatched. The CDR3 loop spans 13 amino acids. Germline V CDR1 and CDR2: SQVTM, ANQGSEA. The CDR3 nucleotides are TGCAGCGTCCGGACTAGCGGGAGCAATGAGCAGTTCTTC. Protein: CSVRTSGSNEQFF.

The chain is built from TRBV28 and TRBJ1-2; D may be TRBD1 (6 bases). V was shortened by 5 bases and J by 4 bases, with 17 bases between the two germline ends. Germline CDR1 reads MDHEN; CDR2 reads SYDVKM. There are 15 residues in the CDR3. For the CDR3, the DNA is TGTGCCAGCAGTCCATCGGACAGCCGAGTCTATGGCTACACCTTC. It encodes CASSPSDSRVYGYTF.

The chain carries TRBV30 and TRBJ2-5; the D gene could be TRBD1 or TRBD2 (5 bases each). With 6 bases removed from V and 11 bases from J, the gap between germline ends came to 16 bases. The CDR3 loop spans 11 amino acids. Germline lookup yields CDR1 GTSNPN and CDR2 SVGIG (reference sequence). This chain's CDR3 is CACNERGQQYF. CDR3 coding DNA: TGTGCCTGTAATGAGAGGGGCCAGCAGTACTTC.

CDR3 amino acids: CASSQDREQFF. CDR3 sequence (DNA): TGCGCCAGCAGCCAAGACAGGGAGCAGTTCTTC. The V call is TRBV4-1, the J call TRBJ2-1; D gene ambiguous. This CDR3 has 11 residues. The germline gives CDR1 MGHRA, CDR2 YSYEKL. V lost 0 bases, J lost 10 bases, and 4 bases lay in between.

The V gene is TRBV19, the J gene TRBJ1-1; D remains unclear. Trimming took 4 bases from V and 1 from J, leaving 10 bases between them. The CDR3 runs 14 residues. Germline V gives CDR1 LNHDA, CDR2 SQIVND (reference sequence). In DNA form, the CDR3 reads TGTGCCAGTAGTAAGCGACCTGGGAACACTGAAGCTTTCTTT. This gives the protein CASSKRPGNTEAFF.